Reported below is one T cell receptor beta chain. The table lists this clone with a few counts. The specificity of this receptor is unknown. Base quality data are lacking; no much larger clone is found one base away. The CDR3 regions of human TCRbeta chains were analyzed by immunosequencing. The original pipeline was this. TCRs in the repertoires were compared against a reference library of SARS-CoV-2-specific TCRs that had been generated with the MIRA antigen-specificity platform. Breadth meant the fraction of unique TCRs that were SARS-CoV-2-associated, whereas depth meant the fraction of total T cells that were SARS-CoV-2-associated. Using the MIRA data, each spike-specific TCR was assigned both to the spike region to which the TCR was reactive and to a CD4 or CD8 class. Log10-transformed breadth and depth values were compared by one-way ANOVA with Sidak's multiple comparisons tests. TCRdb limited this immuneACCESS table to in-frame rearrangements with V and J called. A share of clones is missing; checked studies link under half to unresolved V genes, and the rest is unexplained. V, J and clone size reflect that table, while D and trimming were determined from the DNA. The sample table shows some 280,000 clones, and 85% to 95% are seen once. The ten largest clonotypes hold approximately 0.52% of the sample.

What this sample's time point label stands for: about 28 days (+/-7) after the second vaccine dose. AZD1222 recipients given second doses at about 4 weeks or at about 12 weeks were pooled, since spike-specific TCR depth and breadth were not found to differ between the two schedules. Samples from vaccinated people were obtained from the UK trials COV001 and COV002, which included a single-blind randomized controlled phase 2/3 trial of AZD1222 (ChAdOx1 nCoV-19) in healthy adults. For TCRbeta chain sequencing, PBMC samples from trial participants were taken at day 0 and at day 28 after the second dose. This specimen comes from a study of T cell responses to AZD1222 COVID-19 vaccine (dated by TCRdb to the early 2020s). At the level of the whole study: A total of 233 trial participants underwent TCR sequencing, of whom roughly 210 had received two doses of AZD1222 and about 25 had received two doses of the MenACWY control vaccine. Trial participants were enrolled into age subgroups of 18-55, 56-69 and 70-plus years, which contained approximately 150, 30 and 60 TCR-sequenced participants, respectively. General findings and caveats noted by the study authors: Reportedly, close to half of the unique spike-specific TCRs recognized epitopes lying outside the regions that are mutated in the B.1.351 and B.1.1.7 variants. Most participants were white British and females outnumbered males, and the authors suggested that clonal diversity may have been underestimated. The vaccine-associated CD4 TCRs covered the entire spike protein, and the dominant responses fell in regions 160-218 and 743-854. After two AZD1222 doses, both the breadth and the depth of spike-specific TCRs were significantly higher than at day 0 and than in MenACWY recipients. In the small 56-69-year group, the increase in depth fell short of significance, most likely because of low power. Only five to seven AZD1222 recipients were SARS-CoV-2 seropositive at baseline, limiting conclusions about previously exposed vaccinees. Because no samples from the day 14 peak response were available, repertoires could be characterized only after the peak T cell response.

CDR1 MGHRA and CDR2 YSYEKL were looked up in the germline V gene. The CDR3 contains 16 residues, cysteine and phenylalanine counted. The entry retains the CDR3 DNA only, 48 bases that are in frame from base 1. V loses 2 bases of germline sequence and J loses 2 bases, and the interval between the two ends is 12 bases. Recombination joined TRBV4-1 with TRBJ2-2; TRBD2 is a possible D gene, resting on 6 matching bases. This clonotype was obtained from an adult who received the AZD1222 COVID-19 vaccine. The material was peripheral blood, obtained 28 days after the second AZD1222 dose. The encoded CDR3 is CASSQRRGSNTGELFF. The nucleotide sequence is TGCGCCAGCAGCCAACGGCGGGGTTCCAACACCGGGGAGCTGTTTTTT.